The 12 T cell receptor beta chains in this list originate from one sample, sequenced in a study of T cells in Graves' hyperthyroidism and ophthalmopathy. Amplified TCR beta CDR3 regions derived from RNA transcripts. TCR CDR3 underwent first-round RT-PCR with the HTBI primer set. TCRdb redid the calling of the multiplex PCR reads with MiXCR, one entry per CDR3 protein. Among roughly 500,000 distinct CDR3 sequences listed, 20% to 25% were seen once. Sequenced: blood. The receptors derive from a woman aged 70-85 years with Graves' ophthalmopathy.

This chain links TRBV14 with TRBJ2-1; tentatively, D is TRBD2 (6 bases). The CDR3 contains 11 residues. V was pared by 4 bases and J by 10 bases, with 8 bases between. The germline V gene encodes CDR1 SGHDN and CDR2 FVKESK. The CDR3 region has the DNA TGTGCCAGCAGCCGGACTATCGAGCAGTTCTTC. Amino acid sequence: CASSRTIEQFF.

V is TRBV28 and J is TRBJ1-5; tentatively, D is TRBD1 (5 bases). Germline assignment: CDR1 MDHEN and CDR2 SYDVKM. This CDR3 spans 14 amino acids. V was clipped by 5 bases and J by 7 bases, with 15 bases between them. The CDR3: CASSTSGSWQPQHF. The CDR3 DNA is TGTGCCAGCAGTACATCAGGGTCATGGCAGCCCCAGCATTTT.

This chain uses TRBV4-1 with TRBJ1-1, with 8 bases that match TRBD1. The CDR3 is 14 amino acids. Unmatched junction bases numbered 8, after V lost 7 bases and J lost 4 bases. Germline lookup yields CDR1 MGHRA and CDR2 YSYEKL. This chain's CDR3 is CASTVQGVSTEAFF. Here the CDR3 DNA reads TGCGCCAGCACCGTACAGGGGGTATCCACTGAAGCTTTCTTT.

This clonotype was detected many times. The gene calls are TRBV2 and TRBJ1-5; D is ambiguous. CDR3 length: 15 residues. V was trimmed by 0 bases and J by 7 bases, leaving 13 bases between them. From germline, CDR1 is SNHLY and CDR2 FYNNEI. CDR3 DNA sequence: TGTGCCAGCAGTGAAGCGATGATGAGGGAACAGCCCCAGCATTTT. It codes for CASSEAMMREQPQHF.

This clonotype was seen more than once but under ten times. The chain carries TRBV2 and TRBJ2-7, with TRBD2 as a possible D gene (5 bases). Germline V gene sequence: CDR1 SNHLY, CDR2 FYNNEI. Trimming took 9 bases from V and 6 from J, leaving 18 bases between them. CDR3 length equals 13 residues. The CDR3 DNA follows: TGTGCCAGTTCTAGCTCTTTCGCAGGCGAGCAGTACTTC. Its translation: CASSSSFAGEQYF.

A few counts support this clonotype. This sequence joins TRBV11-1 and TRBJ2-2; the D gene is possibly TRBD2 (5 bases). This CDR3 has 16 amino acids. Germline-derived CDR1 and CDR2 are SGHAT and FQDESV (reference sequence). Between the trimmed V and J ends, which lost 6 bases and 4 bases, there was a span of 18 bases. CDR3 coding DNA: TGTGCCAGCAGGTCCTCGGTGGGAGACCCCACCGGGGAGCTGTTTTTT. This gives the protein CASRSSVGDPTGELFF.

The chain is built from TRBV27 and TRBJ1-5, with D unclear. The CDR3 extends over 11 amino acids. Germline CDR1 reads MNHEY; CDR2 reads SMNVEV (reference sequence). The ends were cut back, 6 bases at V and 6 bases at J, with 6 bases in the middle. The CDR3 coding sequence is TGTGCCAGCAGCCGTTGTCAGCCCCAGCATTTT. As protein: CASSRCQPQHF.

This CDR3 reads CASSLGQGALRKVTEAFF. Written as DNA, the CDR3 is TGTGCCAGCAGCTTGGGGCAGGGGGCTTTGAGGAAGGTCACTGAAGCTTTCTTT. V gene TRBV7-8 combines with J gene TRBJ1-1; 8 bases line up with TRBD1. The V gene's germline CDR1 is SGHVS and CDR2 FQNEAQ. V shed 3 bases and J 4 bases; nucleotides not matched to a gene: 16. The CDR3 is made up of 18 amino acids. The variable domain in full, completed from reference TRBV7-8 and TRBJ1-1, reads GAGVSQSPRYKVAKRGQDVALRCDPISGHVSLFWYQQALGQGPEFLTYFQNEAQLDKSGLPSDRFFAERPEGSVSTLKIQRTQQEDSAVYLCASSLGQGALRKVTEAFFGQGTRLTVV.

Comment on this clonotype: A clone one base away is much larger, so this may be a read error. The CDR3 DNA reads TGTGCCAGCAGTTTTCAGGGGCCGGGCAATCAGCCCCAGCATTTT. Translation: CASSFQGPGNQPQHF. This chain joins TRBV6-9 and TRBJ1-5, with a weak D call TRBD1 (6 bases). Germline-derived CDR1 and CDR2 are MNHGY and SVAAGI. The V end lost 4 bases, the J end lost 2 bases, and 12 bases lay between the germline ends. This CDR3 region has 15 residues.

Only a few counts were recorded for this clonotype. The V gene is TRBV20-1, the J gene TRBJ2-1; 10 bases align to TRBD2. The V segment lost 3 bases and the J segment 7 bases; nucleotides outside the gene matches: 6. CDR3 length: 14 residues. Germline CDR1 DFQATT, CDR2 SNEGSKA (reference sequence). CDR3 region: CSARSGRAMNEQFF. In DNA, the CDR3 is TGCAGTGCTAGGAGCGGGAGGGCTATGAATGAGCAGTTCTTC.

This clonotype was observed a handful of times. V gene TRBV6-5 combines with J gene TRBJ2-3; D uncertain. The V and J ends lost 0 bases and 2 bases respectively, with 6 bases between them. From germline, CDR1 is MNHEY and CDR2 SVGAGI. The CDR3 has 14 amino acids. CDR3 DNA sequence: TGTGCCAGCAGTTACTCCCAAACCACAGATACGCAGTATTTT. Translation: CASSYSQTTDTQYF.

As for this clonotype: This may be a read error: a much more frequent sequence differs by one nucleotide. CDR3 sequence: CSVEAGFSYGQYF. The CDR3 DNA reads TGCAGCGTTGAGGCAGGATTCTCCTACGGGCAGTACTTC. This chain uses TRBV29-1 with TRBJ2-7; no clear D. The CDR3 has 13 amino acids. The V gene's germline CDR1 is SQVTM and CDR2 ANQGSEA.